The 3 T cell receptor beta chains below come from one sample, sequenced in a study of early T cells in non-severe SARS-CoV-2 infection. MiXCR was run by TCRdb on the 5' RACE reads, yielding one entry per CDR3 protein. The sample has some 80,000 distinct CDR3 sequences, roughly an eighth seen once. The sample comprised whole blood. The receptors here all came from an adult who was a healthcare worker with PCR-confirmed SARS-CoV-2 infection or an uninfected control (not recorded which).

This clonotype was seen repeatedly, ten times or more. This chain links TRBV12-3 or TRBV12-4 with TRBJ2-4; D is perhaps TRBD1 (6 bases). V was cut by 6 bases and J by 7 bases, with 16 bases left in between. CDR3 size: 14 residues. In DNA, the CDR3 is TGTGCCAGCAGACTGGGACAAGCCGGGAACATTCAGTACTTC. It encodes CASRLGQAGNIQYF.

This clonotype was recorded a few times. The genes are TRBV6-1 and TRBJ1-3; possibly TRBD1 for D (5 bases). Trimming took 4 bases from V and 4 from J, leaving 11 bases between them. The CDR3 covers 14 residues. From germline, CDR1 is MNHNS and CDR2 SASEGT. CDR3 nucleotides: TGTGCCAGCAGTGCCGGGACGGACGGAAACACCATATATTTT. Its translation is CASSAGTDGNTIYF.

This clonotype was counted many times. The V and J genes are TRBV6-5 and TRBJ1-1, with D tentatively TRBD1 (5 bases). The CDR3 has 15 amino acids. Trimming shortened V by 6 bases and J by 6 bases, and 20 bases separated the two germline ends. The germline gives CDR1 MNHEY, CDR2 SVGAGI. CDR3 DNA sequence: TGTGCCAGCAGCGAAATCATGGGGGGGGTCCCTGAAGCTTTCTTT. Residues: CASSEIMGGVPEAFF.